This paragraph covers one T cell receptor beta chain sequence. Its antigen is not known. Tagging with unique molecular identifiers was a feature of the TCR beta cDNA libraries. Using its own MiXCR run on the PCR reads, TCRdb lists one record per CDR3 protein. The repertoire has 750,000 to 950,000 distinct CDR3 sequences, approximately 53% of them found once; the top ten carry 4.6%. The data derive from a study of post-analysis software for immune sequencing data. As for the study in general: The patients showed relapsing-remitting, secondary progressive and progressive-relapsing multiple sclerosis courses.

Unmatched junction bases numbered 6, after V lost 1 base and J lost 0 bases. The CDR3 runs 16 residues. From germline, CDR1 is DFQATT and CDR2 SNEGSKA (reference sequence). Study outcomes and limitations: Controls showed lower frequencies than patients for roughly five TRBV segments, and TRBV5-6, TRBV5-1 and TRBV20-1 were among these.

This sequence originates from a girl aged 5 to 17 with multiple sclerosis. The V and J genes are TRBV20-1 and TRBJ1-1; TRBD1 agrees at 9 bases. Sample: blood. CDR3 DNA: TGCAGTGCTAGAGTGCACGGACAGGGGATGAACACTGAAGCTTTCTTT. Translating gives CSARVHGQGMNTEAFF.